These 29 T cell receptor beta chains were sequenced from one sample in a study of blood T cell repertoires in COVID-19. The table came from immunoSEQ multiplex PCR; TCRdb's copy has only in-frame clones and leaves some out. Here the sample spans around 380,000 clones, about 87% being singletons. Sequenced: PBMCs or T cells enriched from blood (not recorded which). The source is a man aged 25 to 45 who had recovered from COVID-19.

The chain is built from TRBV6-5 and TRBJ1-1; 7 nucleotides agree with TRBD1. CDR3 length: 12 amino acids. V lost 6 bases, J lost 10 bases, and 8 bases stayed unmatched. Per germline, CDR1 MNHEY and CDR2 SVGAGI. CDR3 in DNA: TGTGCCAGCAGGAAGGGGGACAGAGTAGCTTTCTTT. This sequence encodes CASRKGDRVAFF.

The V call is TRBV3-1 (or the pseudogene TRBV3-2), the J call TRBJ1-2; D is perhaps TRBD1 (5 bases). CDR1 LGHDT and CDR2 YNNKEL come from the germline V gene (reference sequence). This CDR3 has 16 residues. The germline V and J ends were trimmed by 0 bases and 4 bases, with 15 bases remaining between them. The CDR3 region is CASSQEGAGIFYGYTF. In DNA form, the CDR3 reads TGTGCCAGCAGCCAAGAAGGGGCAGGGATCTTCTATGGCTACACCTTC.

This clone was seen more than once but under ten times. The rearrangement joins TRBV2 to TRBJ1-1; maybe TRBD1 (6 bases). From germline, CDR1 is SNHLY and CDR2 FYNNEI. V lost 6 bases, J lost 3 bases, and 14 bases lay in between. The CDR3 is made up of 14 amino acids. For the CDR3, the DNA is TGTGCCAGCAGCCCGACAGGTGGTTACACTGAAGCTTTCTTT. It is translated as CASSPTGGYTEAFF.

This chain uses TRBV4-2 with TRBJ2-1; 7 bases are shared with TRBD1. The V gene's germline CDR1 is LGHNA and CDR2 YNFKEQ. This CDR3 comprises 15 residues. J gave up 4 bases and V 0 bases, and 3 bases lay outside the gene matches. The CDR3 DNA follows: TGTGCCAGCAGCCAAGAAGGGGGCATATACAATGAGCAGTTCTTC. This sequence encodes CASSQEGGIYNEQFF.

The CDR3 sequence: CASTPDRANTEAFF. The CDR3 nucleotides read TGTGCCAGCACCCCGGACAGGGCCAACACTGAAGCTTTCTTT. This chain connects TRBV27 to TRBJ1-1; 8 nucleotides line up with TRBD1. CDR3 length: 14 amino acids. The V gene's germline CDR1 is MNHEY and CDR2 SMNVEV (reference sequence). J was trimmed by 2 bases and V by 7 bases; bases with no gene match: 6.

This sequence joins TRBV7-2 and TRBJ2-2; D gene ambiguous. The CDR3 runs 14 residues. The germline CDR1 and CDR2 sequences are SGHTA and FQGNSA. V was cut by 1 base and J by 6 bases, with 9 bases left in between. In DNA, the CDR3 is TGTGCCAGCAGCTTAGGCCTAAACCCCGGGGAGCTGTTTTTT. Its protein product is CASSLGLNPGELFF.

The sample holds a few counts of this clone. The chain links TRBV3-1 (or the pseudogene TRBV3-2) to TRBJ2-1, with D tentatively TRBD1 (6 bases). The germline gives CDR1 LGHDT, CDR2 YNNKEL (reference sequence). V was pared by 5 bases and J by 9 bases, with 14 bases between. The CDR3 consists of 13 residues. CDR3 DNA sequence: TGTGCCAGCAGCAAAATTAGGGGGAGTGAGCAGTTCTTC. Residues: CASSKIRGSEQFF.

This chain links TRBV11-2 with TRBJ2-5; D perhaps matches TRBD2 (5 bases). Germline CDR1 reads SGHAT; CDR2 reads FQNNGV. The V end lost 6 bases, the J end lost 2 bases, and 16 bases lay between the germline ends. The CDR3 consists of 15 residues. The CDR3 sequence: CASRMHGVGQETQYF. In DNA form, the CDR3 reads TGTGCCAGCAGGATGCACGGGGTCGGGCAAGAGACCCAGTACTTC.

CDR3 nucleotides: TGTGCCAGTAGTCAAGGGAGGAGGAACACTGAAGCTTTCTTT. Amino acid sequence: CASSQGRRNTEAFF. The genes are TRBV19 and TRBJ1-1; no firm D call. The CDR3 spans 14 residues. V lost 5 bases and J lost 1, with 11 bases in between. Germline lookup yields CDR1 LNHDA and CDR2 SQIVND (reference sequence). Combining the CDR3 with reference TRBV19 and TRBJ1-1 gives the whole variable domain DGGITQSPKYLFRKEGQNVTLSCEQNLNHDAMYWYRQDPGQGLRLIYYSQIVNDFQKGDIAEGYSVSREKKESFPLTVTSAQKNPTAFYLCASSQGRRNTEAFFGQGTRLTVV.

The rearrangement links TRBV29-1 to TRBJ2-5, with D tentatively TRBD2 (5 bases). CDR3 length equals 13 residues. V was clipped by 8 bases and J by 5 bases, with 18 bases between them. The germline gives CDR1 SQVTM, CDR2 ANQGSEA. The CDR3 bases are TGCAGCACCGCATTGACTACCGGGGAGACCCAGTACTTC. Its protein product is CSTALTTGETQYF.

CDR3 sequence: CASSFEENTEAFF. CDR3 coding DNA: TGTGCCAGCAGCTTTGAGGAGAACACTGAAGCTTTCTTT. The chain recombines TRBV5-8 with TRBJ1-1; D ambiguous. CDR3 size: 13 residues. Trimming shortened V by 2 bases and J by 1 base, and 6 bases separated the two germline ends. Germline lookup yields CDR1 SGHTS and CDR2 YDEGEE.

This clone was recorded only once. CDR3 bases: TGTGCCAGCAGCTTGGCCGCGGTTGGCTACACCTTC. It is translated as CASSLAAVGYTF. The chain carries TRBV5-6 and TRBJ1-2; unclear D gene. With 0 bases removed from V and 7 bases from J, the gap between germline ends came to 7 bases. From germline, CDR1 is SGHDT and CDR2 YYEEEE. The CDR3 covers 12 residues.

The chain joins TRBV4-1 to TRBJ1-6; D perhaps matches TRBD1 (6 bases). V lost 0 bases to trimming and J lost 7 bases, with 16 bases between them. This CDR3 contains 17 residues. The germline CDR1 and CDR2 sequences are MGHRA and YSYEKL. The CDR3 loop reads CASSQDWAGVVNSPLHF. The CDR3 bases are TGCGCCAGCAGCCAAGATTGGGCAGGGGTCGTCAATTCACCCCTCCACTTT.

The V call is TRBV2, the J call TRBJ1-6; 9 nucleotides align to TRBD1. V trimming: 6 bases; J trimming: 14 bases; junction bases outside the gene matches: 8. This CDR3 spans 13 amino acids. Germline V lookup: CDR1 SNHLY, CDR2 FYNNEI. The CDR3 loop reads CASRAGQGRALHF. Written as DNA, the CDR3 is TGTGCCAGCAGGGCGGGACAGGGACGGGCCCTCCACTTT.

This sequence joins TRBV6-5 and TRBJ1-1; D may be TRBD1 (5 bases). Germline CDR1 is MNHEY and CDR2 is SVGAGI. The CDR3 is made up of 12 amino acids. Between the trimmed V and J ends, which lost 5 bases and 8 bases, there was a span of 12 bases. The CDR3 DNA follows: TGTGCCAGCAGTCGTTTGGGGCAAGAAGCTTTCTTT. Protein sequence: CASSRLGQEAFF.

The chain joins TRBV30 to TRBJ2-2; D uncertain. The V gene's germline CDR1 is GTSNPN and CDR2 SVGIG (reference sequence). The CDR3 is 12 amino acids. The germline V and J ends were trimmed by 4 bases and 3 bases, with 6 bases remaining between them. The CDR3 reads CAWNRDTGELFF. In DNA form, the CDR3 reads TGTGCCTGGAATCGGGACACCGGGGAGCTGTTTTTT.

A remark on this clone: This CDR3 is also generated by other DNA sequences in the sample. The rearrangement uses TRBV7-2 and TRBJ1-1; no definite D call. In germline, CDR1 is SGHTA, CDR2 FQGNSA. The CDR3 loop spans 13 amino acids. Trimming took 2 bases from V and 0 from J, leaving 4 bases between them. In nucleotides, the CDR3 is TGTGCCAGCAGCTTAACAGTGAACACTGAAGCTTTCTTT. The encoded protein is CASSLTVNTEAFF.

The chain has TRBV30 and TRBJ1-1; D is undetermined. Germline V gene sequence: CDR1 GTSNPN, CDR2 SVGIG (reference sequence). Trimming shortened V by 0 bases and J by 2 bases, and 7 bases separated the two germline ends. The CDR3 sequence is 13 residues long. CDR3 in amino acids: CAWSVDLNTEAFF. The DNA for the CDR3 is TGTGCCTGGAGTGTAGACTTAAACACTGAAGCTTTCTTT.

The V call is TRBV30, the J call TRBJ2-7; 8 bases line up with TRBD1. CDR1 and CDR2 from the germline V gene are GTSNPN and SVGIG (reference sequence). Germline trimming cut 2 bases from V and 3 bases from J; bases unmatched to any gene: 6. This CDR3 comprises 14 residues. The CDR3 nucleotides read TGTGCCTGGAGTCCCGGACAGGGAGGCTACGAGCAGTACTTC. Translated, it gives CAWSPGQGGYEQYF.

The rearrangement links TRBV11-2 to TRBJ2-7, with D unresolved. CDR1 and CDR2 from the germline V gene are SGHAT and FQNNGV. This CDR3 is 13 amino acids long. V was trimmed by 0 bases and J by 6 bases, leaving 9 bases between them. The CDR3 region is CASSLDRRSEQYF. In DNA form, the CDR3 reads TGTGCCAGCAGCTTAGATCGGAGAAGCGAGCAGTACTTC.

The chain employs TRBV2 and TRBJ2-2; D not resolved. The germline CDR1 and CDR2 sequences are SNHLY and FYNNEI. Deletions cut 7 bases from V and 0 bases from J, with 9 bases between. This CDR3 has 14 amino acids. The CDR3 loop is CASTLFTNTGELFF. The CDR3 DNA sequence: TGTGCCAGCACCCTCTTTACGAACACCGGGGAGCTGTTTTTT. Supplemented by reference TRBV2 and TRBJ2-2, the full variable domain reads EPEVTQTPSHQVTQMGQEVILRCVPISNHLYFYWYRQILGQKVEFLVSFYNNEISEKSEIFDDQFSVERPDGSNFTLKIRSTKLEDSAMYFCASTLFTNTGELFFGEGSRLTVL.

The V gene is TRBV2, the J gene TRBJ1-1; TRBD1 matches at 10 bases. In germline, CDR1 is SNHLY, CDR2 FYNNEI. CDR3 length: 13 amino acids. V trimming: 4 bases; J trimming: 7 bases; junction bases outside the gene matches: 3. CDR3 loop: CASSAGTGVEAFF. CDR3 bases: TGTGCCAGCAGTGCAGGGACAGGGGTTGAAGCTTTCTTT.

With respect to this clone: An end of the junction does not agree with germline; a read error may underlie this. This CDR3 reads CASSPLAGGLGEQFF. CDR3 bases: TGTGCTAGCAGCCCACTAGCGGGGGGGCTGGGAGAGCAGTTCTTC. The J gene is TRBJ2-1, the V gene TRBV7-7, with 13 bases fitting TRBD2. The CDR3 is 15 residues long. Germline V gives CDR1 SSHAT, CDR2 FNYEAQ (reference sequence).

DNA for the CDR3: TGTGCCATCAGCGCGCAACCACGGGAGACCCAGTACTTC. This gives the protein CAISAQPRETQYF. The gene calls are TRBV10-3 and TRBJ2-5; no clear D gene. The CDR3 spans 13 residues. Germline assignment: CDR1 ENHRY and CDR2 SYGVKD. Trimming removed 6 bases from V and 5 bases from J, with 13 bases in between.

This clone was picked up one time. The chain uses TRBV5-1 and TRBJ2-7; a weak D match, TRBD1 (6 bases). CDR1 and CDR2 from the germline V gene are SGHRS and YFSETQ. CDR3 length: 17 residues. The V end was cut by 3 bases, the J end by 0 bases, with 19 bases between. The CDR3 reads CASSSRTVQSSSYEQYF. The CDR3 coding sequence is TGCGCCAGCAGCTCGCGGACAGTTCAATCCAGCTCCTACGAGCAGTACTTC.

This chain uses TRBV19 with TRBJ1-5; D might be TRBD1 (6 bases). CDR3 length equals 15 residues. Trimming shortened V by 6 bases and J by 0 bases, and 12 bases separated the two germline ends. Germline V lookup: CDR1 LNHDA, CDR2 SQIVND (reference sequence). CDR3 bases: TGTGCCAGTAGCTCCCAGGGGATTAGCAATCAGCCCCAGCATTTT. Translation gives CASSSQGISNQPQHF.

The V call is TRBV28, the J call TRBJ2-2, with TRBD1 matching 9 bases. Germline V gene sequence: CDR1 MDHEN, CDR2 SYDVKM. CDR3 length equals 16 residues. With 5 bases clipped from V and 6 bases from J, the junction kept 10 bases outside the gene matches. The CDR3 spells CASSPPPGQGPGELFF. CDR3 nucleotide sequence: TGTGCCAGCAGTCCCCCCCCGGGACAGGGTCCCGGGGAGCTGTTTTTT.

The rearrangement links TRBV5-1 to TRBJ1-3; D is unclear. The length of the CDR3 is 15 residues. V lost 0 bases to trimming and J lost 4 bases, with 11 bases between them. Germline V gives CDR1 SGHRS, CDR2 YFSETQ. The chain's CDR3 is CASSLAGVTGNTIYF. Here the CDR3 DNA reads TGCGCCAGCAGCTTGGCCGGGGTAACGGGAAACACCATATATTTT. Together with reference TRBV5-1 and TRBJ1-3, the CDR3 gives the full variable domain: KAGVTQTPRYLIKTRGQQVTLSCSPISGHRSVSWYQQTPGQGLQFLFEYFSETQRNKGNFPGRFSGRQFSNSRSEMNVSTLELGDSALYLCASSLAGVTGNTIYFGEGSWLTVV.

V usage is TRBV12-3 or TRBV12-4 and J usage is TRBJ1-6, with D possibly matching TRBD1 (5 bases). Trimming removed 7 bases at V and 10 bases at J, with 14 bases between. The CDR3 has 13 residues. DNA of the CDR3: TGTGCCAGCACCCCGACGGGGGGATCACCCCTCCACTTT. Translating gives CASTPTGGSPLHF.